Each of the 9 T cell receptor beta chains below was sequenced from the same sample in a study of blood T cell repertoires in COVID-19. Using immunoSEQ multiplex PCR, the repertoire was profiled, and TCRdb retains in-frame clones only, with some absent. The sample includes fewer than 250,000 clones, less than 85% of them seen just once. The sample comprised peripheral blood. These receptors all stem from a woman aged 45-65 years with acute or convalescent COVID-19.

V and J are TRBV7-7 and TRBJ2-2, with D tentatively TRBD1 (5 bases). This CDR3 contains 14 residues. With 5 bases removed from V and 1 base from J, the gap between germline ends came to 8 bases. Per germline, CDR1 SSHAT and CDR2 FNYEAQ (reference sequence). CDR3 sequence reads: CASSLTGNTGELFF. CDR3 nucleotides: TGTGCCAGCAGCCTCACAGGGAACACCGGGGAGCTGTTTTTT. Complete variable domain (other parts from reference TRBV7-7 and TRBJ2-2): GAGVSQSPRYKVTKRGQDVTLRCDPISSHATLYWYQQALGQGPEFLTYFNYEAQPDKSGLPSDRFSAERPEGSISTLTIQRTEQRDSAMYRCASSLTGNTGELFFGEGSRLTVL.

The chain combines TRBV12-5 with TRBJ2-7, with D possibly being TRBD2 (5 bases). This CDR3 comprises 15 residues. CDR1 is LGHNT, CDR2 FRNRAP, per germline. V shed 0 bases and J shed 2 bases, with 11 bases lying between them. The CDR3 region has the DNA TGTGCTAGTGGTTTGGTAGCGCAGGAGGCCTACGAGCAGTACTTC. Residues: CASGLVAQEAYEQYF.

The J gene is TRBJ1-3, the V gene TRBV18; no firm D call. Germline CDR1 is KGHSH and CDR2 is LQKENI. This CDR3 is 16 amino acids long. V was trimmed by 5 bases and J by 0 bases, leaving 14 bases between them. The CDR3 loop reads CASSVSLPNSGNTIYF. In DNA form, the CDR3 reads TGTGCCAGCTCAGTCTCACTTCCAAACTCTGGAAACACCATATATTTT. Supplemented by reference TRBV18 and TRBJ1-3, the full variable domain reads NAGVMQNPRHLVRRRGQEARLRCSPMKGHSHVYWYRQLPEEGLKFMVYLQKENIIDESGMPKERFSAEFPKEGPSILRIQQVVRGDSAAYFCASSVSLPNSGNTIYFGEGSWLTVV.

The chain links TRBV25-1 to TRBJ2-6, with D maybe TRBD1 (5 bases). Trimming took 6 bases from V and 13 from J, leaving 16 bases between them. The V gene's germline CDR1 is MGHDK and CDR2 SYGVNS. This CDR3 contains 13 residues. The CDR3 DNA follows: TGTGCCAGCAGCACAGGAACATTCAGAGTCCTGACTTTC. Its protein is CASSTGTFRVLTF.

This clone was counted between two and nine times. V is TRBV7-8 and J is TRBJ1-1; tentatively, D is TRBD1 (5 bases). Looked up from germline, CDR1 is SGHVS and CDR2 is FQNEAQ. CDR3 length: 13 amino acids. Trimming shortened V by 5 bases and J by 4 bases, and 11 bases separated the two germline ends. The CDR3 sequence is CASSDGGTTEAFF. The CDR3 DNA follows: TGTGCCAGCAGCGATGGGGGGACCACTGAAGCTTTCTTT. Filled out from reference TRBV7-8 and TRBJ1-1, the complete variable domain reads GAGVSQSPRYKVAKRGQDVALRCDPISGHVSLFWYQQALGQGPEFLTYFQNEAQLDKSGLPSDRFFAERPEGSVSTLKIQRTQQEDSAVYLCASSDGGTTEAFFGQGTRLTVV.

The rearrangement uses TRBV6-1 and TRBJ1-5; D uncertain. Trimming pared 1 base from V and 6 bases from J, leaving 7 bases between. The CDR3 is 13 residues long. CDR1 MNHNS and CDR2 SASEGT come from the germline V gene. DNA for the CDR3: TGTGCCAGCAGTGAAGAGGGAGGTCAGCCCCAGCATTTT. Amino acids: CASSEEGGQPQHF.

The chain recombines TRBV19 with TRBJ1-6; tentatively, D is TRBD1 (6 bases). V was cut by 3 bases and J by 13 bases, with 19 bases left in between. Germline CDR1 reads LNHDA; CDR2 reads SQIVND (reference sequence). The CDR3 has 15 amino acids. CDR3 in amino acids: CASSMTTTGANPLHF. The CDR3 coding sequence is TGTGCCAGTAGTATGACTACGACAGGAGCTAATCCCCTCCACTTT. The whole variable domain, filled in from reference TRBV19 and TRBJ1-6, reads DGGITQSPKYLFRKEGQNVTLSCEQNLNHDAMYWYRQDPGQGLRLIYYSQIVNDFQKGDIAEGYSVSREKKESFPLTVTSAQKNPTAFYLCASSMTTTGANPLHFGNGTRLTVT.

The chain is built from TRBV5-4 and TRBJ2-7, with 12 positions matching TRBD2. This CDR3 is 16 amino acids long. Germline lookup yields CDR1 SGHNT and CDR2 YYREEE (reference sequence). V lost 4 bases, J lost 2 bases, and 7 bases stayed unmatched. The CDR3: CASSKMTSGGAYEQYF. In DNA form, the CDR3 reads TGTGCCAGCAGCAAAATGACTAGCGGGGGAGCCTACGAGCAGTACTTC.

The V and J genes are TRBV29-1 and TRBJ1-1; D is perhaps TRBD1 (5 bases). Germline V gene sequence: CDR1 SQVTM, CDR2 ANQGSEA. The germline V and J ends were trimmed by 5 bases and 4 bases, with 11 bases remaining between them. The CDR3 spans 12 residues. This chain's CDR3 is CSVSGGSTEAFF. CDR3 DNA sequence: TGCAGCGTTAGTGGGGGGAGCACTGAAGCTTTCTTT. The entire variable domain, with the rest obtained from reference TRBV29-1 and TRBJ1-1, is as follows: SAVISQKPSRDICQRGTSLTIQCQVDSQVTMMFWYRQQPGQSLTLIATANQGSEATYESGFVIDKFPISRPNLTFSTLTVSNMSPEDSSIYLCSVSGGSTEAFFGQGTRLTVV.